This T cell receptor beta chain was retrieved from a study of response to subunit inactivated influenza vaccine. From the RT-PCR reads, TCRdb called clonotypes with MiXCR, one entry per CDR3 protein. The repertoire has hundreds of thousands of distinct CDR3 sequences, around 8% of them found once; the top ten carry approximately 13%. Germline CDR1 is MNHEY and CDR2 is SVGEGT. Deletions cut 0 bases from V and 1 base from J, with 11 bases between. This CDR3 is 16 amino acids long. In the case of this clonotype: Its target is not known.

General study points: The authors proposed limited new T cell recruitment per seasonal influenza vaccination.

The TCR comes from a man aged 45 to 75 who received an inactivated influenza vaccine. Sequencing was performed on PBMCs from blood, taken around 25 months after vaccination. The chain combines TRBV6-2 or TRBV6-3 with TRBJ2-3; D is ambiguous. Here the CDR3 reads CASSYSTQHRTDTQYF. CDR3 sequence (DNA): TGTGCCAGCAGTTACTCGACACAACACCGCACAGATACGCAGTATTTT.